This T cell receptor (beta chain) was sequenced in a study of T cell changes during pregnancy in multiple sclerosis. This clone was recorded once. This table comes from immunoSEQ multiplex PCR, and its TCRdb copy is limited to in-frame clones, with some not included. Among tens of thousands of clones listed, 80% to 95% were seen once. The sequences come from peripheral blood, collected in the third trimester of pregnancy. The clonotype originates from a female donor with multiple sclerosis, enrolled in a pregnancy study.

CDR3 sequence reads: CASSDEGGSYEQYF. CDR3 nucleotides: TGTGCCAGCAGTGATGAAGGGGGTTCCTACGAGCAGTACTTC. The gene calls are TRBV6-1 and TRBJ2-7; tentative D call: TRBD1 (6 bases). The CDR3 covers 14 residues. CDR1 and CDR2 (germline): MNHNS, SASEGT. Trimming stripped 3 bases from V and 1 base from J, with 10 bases between.